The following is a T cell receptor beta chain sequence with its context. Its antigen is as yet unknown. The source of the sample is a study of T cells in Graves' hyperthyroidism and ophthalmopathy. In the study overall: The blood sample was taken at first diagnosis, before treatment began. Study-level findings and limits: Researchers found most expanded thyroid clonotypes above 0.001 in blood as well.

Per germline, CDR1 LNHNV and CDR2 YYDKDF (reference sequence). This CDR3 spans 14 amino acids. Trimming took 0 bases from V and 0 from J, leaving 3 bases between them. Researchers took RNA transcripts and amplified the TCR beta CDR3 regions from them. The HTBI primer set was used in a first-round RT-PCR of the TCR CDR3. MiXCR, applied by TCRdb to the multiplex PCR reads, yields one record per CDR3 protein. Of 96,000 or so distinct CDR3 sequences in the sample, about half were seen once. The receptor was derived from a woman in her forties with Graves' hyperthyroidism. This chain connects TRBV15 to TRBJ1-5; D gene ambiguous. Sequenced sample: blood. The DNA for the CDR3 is TGTGCCACCAGCAGAGACCATAGCAATCAGCCCCAGCATTTT. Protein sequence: CATSRDHSNQPQHF.